The rows below give T cell receptor beta chains drawn from one sample of a study of cytomegalovirus exposure and HLA in healthy donors. The data were produced by immunoSEQ multiplex PCR, yet TCRdb's version contains in-frame clones alone and is incomplete. In the table there are about 140,000 clones, approximately 80% of which are singletons. The sequencing input was PBMCs. These receptors all stem from a middle-aged man in good health and CMV-seronegative. Each CDR3 is given with its conserved first and last residue. D genes are given only for firm matches. Rows give clone size only sometimes, using once, few, many, or a class for an expanded clone.

j_call,d_call,clone_size,v_call,cdr3_aa,cdr3_nt
TRBJ2-1,TRBD2,-,TRBV4-1,CASTYSGSSYNEQFF,TGCGCCAGCACCTATAGCGGGAGCTCCTACAATGAGCAGTTCTTC
TRBJ1-1,-,-,TRBV5-1,CASSLARNTEAFF,TGCGCCAGCAGCTTGGCCCGGAACACTGAAGCTTTCTTT
TRBJ1-1,TRBD1,-,TRBV19,CASSIGGQTNTEAFF,TGTGCCAGTAGTATCGGGGGACAGACGAACACTGAAGCTTTCTTT
TRBJ2-7,-,few,TRBV4-3,CASSQEWGGDEQYF,TGCGCCAGCAGCCAAGAGTGGGGCGGGGACGAGCAGTACTTC
TRBJ2-1,TRBD2,-,TRBV2,CASTIAGVTYNEQFF,TGTGCCAGCACCATAGCGGGAGTAACCTACAATGAGCAGTTCTTC
TRBJ2-7,TRBD2,-,TRBV28,CASSSASGALGEQYF,TGTGCCAGCAGTTCCGCTAGCGGAGCGCTGGGCGAGCAGTACTTC
TRBJ2-3,-,-,TRBV7-3,CASSLTRSSDTQYF,TGTGCCAGCAGCTTAACGAGGTCGTCAGATACGCAGTATTTT
TRBJ1-2,-,-,TRBV2,CASGDGAGVNYGYTF,TGTGCCAGCGGTGATGGGGCAGGGGTCAACTATGGCTACACCTTC
TRBJ2-7,-,-,TRBV4-3,CASSQATGPLYEQYF,TGCGCCAGCAGCCAAGCTACAGGGCCCCTCTACGAGCAGTACTTC
TRBJ1-5,-,-,TRBV6-1,CASSSGASNQPQHF,TGTGCCAGCAGCTCAGGGGCGAGCAATCAGCCCCAGCATTTT
TRBJ1-2,TRBD1,once,TRBV28,CASNRGDRGEGYTF,TGTGCCAGCAACCGGGGGGACAGGGGGGAGGGCTACACCTTC
TRBJ1-6,TRBD1,-,TRBV19,CASSASDRGRDGPLHF,TGTGCCAGTAGTGCTTCCGACAGGGGAAGAGATGGACCCCTCCACTTT